The T cell receptor (beta chain) described here comes from a study of cytomegalovirus exposure and HLA in healthy donors. Donors sampled were nominally healthy, though unrecorded immune exposures were likely. Primers included in the PCR were 60 Vbeta and 13 Jbeta primers. Clones were sequenced by immunoSEQ multiplex PCR, and TCRdb holds only the in-frame ones, with some missing. Its table records approximately 80,000 clones. Looked up from germline, CDR1 is LGHNA and CDR2 is YNFKEQ. Between the trimmed V and J ends, which lost 4 bases and 1 base, there was a span of 8 bases. This CDR3 is built from 13 residues. Concerning this clone itself: As yet, its antigen is unknown.

Findings and caveats of the study: Sequencing depth roughly uniform across donors was assumed in presence/absence analyses.

The J gene is TRBJ2-7, the V gene TRBV4-2; D is possibly TRBD1 (6 bases). The receptor's source is a woman aged 25 to 39 in good health and CMV-seronegative. The sequenced sample was PBMCs. Here the CDR3 reads CASSLGQSYEQYF. The CDR3 nucleotides read TGTGCCAGCAGCCTAGGACAGTCCTACGAGCAGTACTTC.